These 20 T cell receptor beta chains originate from one sample sequenced in a study of T cell responses to AZD1222 COVID-19 vaccine. The table came from immunoSEQ multiplex PCR; TCRdb's copy has only in-frame clones and leaves some out. The sample records some 83,000 clones, 89% being singletons. The sequenced sample was peripheral blood, obtained 28 days after the second AZD1222 dose. The receptors derive from an adult who received the AZD1222 COVID-19 vaccine.

The V gene is TRBV3-1 (or the pseudogene TRBV3-2), the J gene TRBJ2-1; no firm D call. V shed 4 bases and J shed 4 bases, with 5 bases lying between them. This CDR3 region has 12 residues. Germline V CDR1 and CDR2: LGHDT, YNNKEL (reference sequence). CDR3 nucleotides: TGTGCCAGCAGCCCGACATACAATGAGCAGTTCTTC. This translates into CASSPTYNEQFF.

This chain links TRBV18 with TRBJ1-1; D perhaps matches TRBD1 (5 bases). The CDR3 runs to 13 residues. Germline assignment: CDR1 KGHSH and CDR2 LQKENI. V lost 5 bases and J lost 1, with 8 bases in between. DNA of the CDR3: TGTGCCAGCTCAGATACAGGGAACACTGAAGCTTTCTTT. Its protein product is CASSDTGNTEAFF.

The chain is built from TRBV28 and TRBJ1-2; D ambiguous. Germline CDR1 MDHEN, CDR2 SYDVKM. CDR3 size: 12 residues. With 3 bases removed from V and 2 bases from J, the gap between germline ends came to 4 bases. DNA for the CDR3: TGTGCCAGCAGTTTGACCAACTATGGCTACACCTTC. Its protein is CASSLTNYGYTF.

The V gene is TRBV3-1 (or the pseudogene TRBV3-2), the J gene TRBJ1-2; 7 bases map to TRBD1. The V segment lost 2 bases and the J segment 4 bases; nucleotides outside the gene matches: 4. Germline V CDR1 and CDR2: LGHDT, YNNKEL (reference sequence). There are 14 residues in the CDR3. CDR3 DNA: TGTGCCAGCAGCCAAAAGGGGGCGGCCTATGGCTACACCTTC. Its protein is CASSQKGAAYGYTF.

This clone was picked up one time. One end of the junction does not line up with germline, which may come from a read error. The V gene is TRBV5-1, the J gene TRBJ1-2; D perhaps matches TRBD1 (6 bases). CDR1 is SGHRS and CDR2 is YFSETQ in the germline V gene. The CDR3 sequence is 12 residues long. CDR3 loop: CASSSGGDEVYF. The CDR3 DNA reads as TGCGCCAGCAGCTCCGGGGGCGATGAGGTATATTTC. The full variable domain, its missing parts supplied by reference TRBV5-1 and TRBJ1-2, is KAGVTQTPRYLIKTRGQQVTLSCSPISGHRSVSWYQQTPGQGLQFLFEYFSETQRNKGNFPGRFSGRQFSNSRSEMNVSTLELGDSALYLCASSSGGDEVYFGSGTRLTVV.

The chain joins TRBV3-1 (or the pseudogene TRBV3-2) to TRBJ2-1; TRBD1 or TRBD2 may be the D gene (6 bases each). Trimming shortened V by 1 base and J by 15 bases, and 16 bases separated the two germline ends. From germline, CDR1 is LGHDT and CDR2 YNNKEL (reference sequence). The CDR3 is 13 residues long. CDR3 sequence: CASSQGGTGGPFF. The CDR3 DNA is TGTGCCAGCAGCCAAGGGGGAACCGGGGGCCCGTTCTTC.

This chain joins TRBV6-5 and TRBJ2-7, with TRBD1 identical over 8 bases. Trimming took 6 bases from V and 7 from J; bases not matched to a gene: 2. CDR1 and CDR2 from the germline V gene are MNHEY and SVGAGI. The CDR3 consists of 11 residues. CDR3 residues: CASRTGVEQYF. CDR3 DNA: TGTGCCAGCAGGACAGGGGTAGAGCAGTACTTC.

The chain uses TRBV2 and TRBJ2-7; D may be TRBD1 (6 bases). The V end was cut by 8 bases, the J end by 4 bases, with 9 bases between. This CDR3 is built from 11 residues. The germline CDR1 and CDR2 sequences are SNHLY and FYNNEI. The CDR3 reads CASQGTYEQYF. The CDR3 nucleotides are TGTGCCAGCCAAGGGACATACGAGCAGTACTTC.

The rearrangement uses TRBV25-1 and TRBJ1-1, with D possibly matching TRBD1 (5 bases). CDR3 length: 17 residues. The V end was cut by 1 base, the J end by 3 bases, with 18 bases between. Per germline, CDR1 MGHDK and CDR2 SYGVNS. The CDR3 protein is CASSESSGSLLDTEAFF. The CDR3 DNA reads as TGTGCCAGCAGTGAATCTTCAGGGTCCCTTTTGGACACTGAAGCTTTCTTT.

The chain uses TRBV4-2 and TRBJ2-2; 8 bases match TRBD2. Germline lookup yields CDR1 LGHNA and CDR2 YNFKEQ. Unmatched junction bases numbered 5, after V lost 2 bases and J lost 6 bases. This CDR3 is 15 amino acids long. This CDR3 is CASSQSGGAPGELFF. The CDR3 nucleotides read TGTGCCAGCAGCCAATCCGGGGGGGCCCCCGGGGAGCTGTTTTTT.

This chain connects TRBV3-1 (or the pseudogene TRBV3-2) to TRBJ1-1, with TRBD1 matching over 7 bases. There are 13 residues in the CDR3. V shed 2 bases, J shed 11 bases, and the junction held 8 bases outside the gene matches. Germline-derived CDR1 and CDR2 are LGHDT and YNNKEL (reference sequence). DNA of the CDR3: TGTGCCAGCAGCCAAACAGGGGTAGTTAAGGCTTTCTTT. Its protein product is CASSQTGVVKAFF.

The V and J genes are TRBV27 and TRBJ2-1; D is uncertain. The length of the CDR3 is 15 residues. Germline CDR1 is MNHEY and CDR2 is SMNVEV (reference sequence). Trimming cost V 4 bases and J 0 bases, with 10 bases left between them. The CDR3 DNA sequence: TGTGCCAGCAGTTCGGGCTCCAGCTCCTACAATGAGCAGTTCTTC. Residues: CASSSGSSSYNEQFF.

The V gene is TRBV5-5, the J gene TRBJ2-3; a weak D match, TRBD2 (6 bases). CDR1 is SGHKS and CDR2 is YYEKEE in the germline V gene (reference sequence). The CDR3 runs 13 residues. Trimming left V 3 bases short and J 5 bases short, with 10 bases between. This chain's CDR3 is CASSYLGGDTQYF. In nucleotides, the CDR3 is TGTGCCAGCAGCTACCTCGGGGGAGATACGCAGTATTTT.

This rearrangement joins TRBV9 to TRBJ2-6; the D is unclear. With 7 bases removed from V and 0 bases from J, the gap between germline ends came to 14 bases. CDR1 and CDR2 (germline): SGDLS, YYNGEE. The CDR3 length is 16 residues. The CDR3 DNA reads as TGTGCCAGCGAACGGAATACCTACTCTGGGGCCAACGTCCTGACTTTC. Translated, it gives CASERNTYSGANVLTF.

This chain links TRBV5-6 with TRBJ1-4; D is perhaps TRBD1 (6 bases). CDR1 is SGHDT, CDR2 YYEEEE, per germline. V was clipped by 4 bases and J by 6 bases, with 16 bases between them. This CDR3 is 15 amino acids long. Written as DNA, the CDR3 is TGTGCCAGCAGCATGACAGGCGTTAGGGATGAAAAACTGTTTTTT. Encoded protein: CASSMTGVRDEKLFF.

This chain joins TRBV9 and TRBJ1-2; D perhaps matches TRBD1 (6 bases). CDR3 length: 15 amino acids. Germline V gives CDR1 SGDLS, CDR2 YYNGEE. V lost 4 bases and J lost 3, with 16 bases in between. DNA for the CDR3: TGTGCCAGCAGCTACACTGGACAGCTAGACTATGGCTACACCTTC. Its translation is CASSYTGQLDYGYTF.

This rearrangement joins TRBV28 to TRBJ1-1, with 7 bases that match TRBD1. Germline assignment: CDR1 MDHEN and CDR2 SYDVKM. V dropped 6 bases and J dropped 3; count of bases not matched to a gene: 10. The CDR3 sequence is 15 residues long. The CDR3 coding sequence is TGTGCCAGCAGCTCCAGGGGGTGGGGAGACACTGAAGCTTTCTTT. Amino acids: CASSSRGWGDTEAFF.

The rearrangement links TRBV3-1 (or the pseudogene TRBV3-2) to TRBJ2-7; 10 bases are shared with TRBD2. Germline CDR1 LGHDT, CDR2 YNNKEL (reference sequence). This CDR3 contains 16 residues. With V trimmed by 4 bases and J by 2 bases, 8 bases remained unmatched. CDR3 sequence: CASSPEAGGRTYEQYF. For the CDR3, the DNA is TGTGCCAGCAGCCCTGAAGCGGGGGGGCGAACCTACGAGCAGTACTTC.

This chain joins TRBV18 and TRBJ2-7, with 10 bases aligning to TRBD1. The germline V gene encodes CDR1 KGHSH and CDR2 LQKENI. CDR3 size: 14 residues. The ends lost 5 bases at V and 5 bases at J; junction bases unmatched: 6. The CDR3 DNA reads as TGTGCCAGCTCATCGACAGGGGGCGAAGACGAGCAGTACTTC. Translation: CASSSTGGEDEQYF.

This clone appeared once. This chain uses TRBV7-2 with TRBJ2-1; no firm D call. This CDR3 contains 15 residues. Trimming removed 3 bases from V and 0 bases from J, with 9 bases in between. CDR1 and CDR2 from the germline V gene are SGHTA and FQGNSA. The CDR3 loop reads CASSFLGRSYNEQFF. CDR3 nucleotides: TGTGCCAGCAGCTTTCTTGGCCGCTCCTACAATGAGCAGTTCTTC.